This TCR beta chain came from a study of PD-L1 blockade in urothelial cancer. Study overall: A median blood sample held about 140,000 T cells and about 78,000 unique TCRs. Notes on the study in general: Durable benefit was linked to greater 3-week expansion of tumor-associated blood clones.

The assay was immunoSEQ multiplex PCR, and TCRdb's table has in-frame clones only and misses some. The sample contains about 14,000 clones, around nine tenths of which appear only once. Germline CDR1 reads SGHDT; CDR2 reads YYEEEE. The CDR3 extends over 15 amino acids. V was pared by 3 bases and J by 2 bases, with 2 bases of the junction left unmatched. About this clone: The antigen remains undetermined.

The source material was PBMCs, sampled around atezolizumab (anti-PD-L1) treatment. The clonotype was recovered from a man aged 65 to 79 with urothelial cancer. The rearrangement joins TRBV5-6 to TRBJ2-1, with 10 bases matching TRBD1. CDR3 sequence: CASSWGTGAYNEQFF. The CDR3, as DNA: TGTGCCAGCAGCTGGGGGACAGGGGCCTACAATGAGCAGTTCTTC. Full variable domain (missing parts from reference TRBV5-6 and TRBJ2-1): DAGVTQSPTHLIKTRGQQVTLRCSPKSGHDTVSWYQQALGQGPQFIFQYYEEEERQRGNFPDRFSGHQFPNYSSELNVNALLLGDSALYLCASSWGTGAYNEQFFGPGTRLTVL.